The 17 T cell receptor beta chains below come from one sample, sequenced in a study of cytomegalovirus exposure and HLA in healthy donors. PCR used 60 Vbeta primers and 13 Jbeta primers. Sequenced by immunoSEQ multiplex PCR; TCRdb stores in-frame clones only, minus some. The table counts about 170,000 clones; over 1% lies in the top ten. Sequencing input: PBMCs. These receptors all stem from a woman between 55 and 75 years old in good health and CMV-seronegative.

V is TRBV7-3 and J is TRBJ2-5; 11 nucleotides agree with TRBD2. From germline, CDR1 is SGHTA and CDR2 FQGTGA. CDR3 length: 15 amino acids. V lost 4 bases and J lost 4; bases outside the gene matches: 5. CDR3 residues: CASSSLAGGGETQYF. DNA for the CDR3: TGTGCCAGCAGCTCCCTAGCGGGGGGCGGAGAGACCCAGTACTTC. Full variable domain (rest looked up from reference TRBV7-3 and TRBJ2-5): GAGVSQTPSNKVTEKGKYVELRCDPISGHTALYWYRQSLGQGPEFLIYFQGTGAADDSGLPNDRFFAVRPEGSVSTLKIQRTERGDSAVYLCASSSLAGGGETQYFGPGTRLLVL.

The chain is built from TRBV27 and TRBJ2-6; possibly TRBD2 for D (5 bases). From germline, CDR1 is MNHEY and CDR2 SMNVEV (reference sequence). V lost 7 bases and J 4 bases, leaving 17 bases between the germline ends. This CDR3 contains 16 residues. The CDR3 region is CASNSRAEAGANVLTF. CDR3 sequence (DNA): TGTGCCAGCAACTCAAGGGCGGAGGCGGGGGCCAACGTCCTGACTTTC.

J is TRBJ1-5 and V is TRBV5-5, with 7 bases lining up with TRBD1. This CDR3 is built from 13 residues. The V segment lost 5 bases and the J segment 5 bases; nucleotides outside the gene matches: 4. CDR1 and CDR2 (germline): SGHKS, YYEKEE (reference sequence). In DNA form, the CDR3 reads TGTGCCAGCAGTTTTACAGGGGATCAGCCCCAGCATTTT. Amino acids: CASSFTGDQPQHF.

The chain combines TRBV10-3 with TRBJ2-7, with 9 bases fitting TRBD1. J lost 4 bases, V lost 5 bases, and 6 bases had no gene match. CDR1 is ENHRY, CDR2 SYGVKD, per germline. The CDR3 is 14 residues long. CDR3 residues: CAISSGTGRYEQYF. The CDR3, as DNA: TGTGCCATCAGTTCCGGGACAGGGCGGTACGAGCAGTACTTC.

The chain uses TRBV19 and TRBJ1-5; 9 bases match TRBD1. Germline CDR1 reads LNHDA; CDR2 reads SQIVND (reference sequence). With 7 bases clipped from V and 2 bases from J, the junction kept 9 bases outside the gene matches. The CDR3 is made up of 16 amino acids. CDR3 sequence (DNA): TGTGCCAGTATTCGACAGGGGGATCCCCGCAATCAGCCCCAGCATTTT. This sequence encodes CASIRQGDPRNQPQHF. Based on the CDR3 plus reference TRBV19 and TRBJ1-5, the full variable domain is DGGITQSPKYLFRKEGQNVTLSCEQNLNHDAMYWYRQDPGQGLRLIYYSQIVNDFQKGDIAEGYSVSREKKESFPLTVTSAQKNPTAFYLCASIRQGDPRNQPQHFGDGTRLSIL.

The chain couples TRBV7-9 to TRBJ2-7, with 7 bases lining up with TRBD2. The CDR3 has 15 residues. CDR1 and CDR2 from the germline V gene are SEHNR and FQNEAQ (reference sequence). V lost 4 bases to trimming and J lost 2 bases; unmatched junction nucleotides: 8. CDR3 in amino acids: CASSYLAGHPYEQYF. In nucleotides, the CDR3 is TGTGCCAGCAGCTACTTAGCGGGCCACCCCTACGAGCAGTACTTC.

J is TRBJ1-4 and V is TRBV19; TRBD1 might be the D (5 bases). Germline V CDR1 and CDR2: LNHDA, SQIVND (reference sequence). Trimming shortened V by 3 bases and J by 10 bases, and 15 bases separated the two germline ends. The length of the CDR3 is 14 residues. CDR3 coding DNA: TGTGCCAGTAGTATTAGGTGGCAGGGCGGAAAACTGTTTTTT. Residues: CASSIRWQGGKLFF.

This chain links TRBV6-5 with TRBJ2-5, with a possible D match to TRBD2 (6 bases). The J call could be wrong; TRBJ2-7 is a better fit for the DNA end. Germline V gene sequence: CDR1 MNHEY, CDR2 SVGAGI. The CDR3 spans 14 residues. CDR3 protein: CASSWGDGSYEQYF. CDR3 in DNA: TGTGCCAGCAGTTGGGGGGACGGCTCCTACGAGCAGTACTTC.

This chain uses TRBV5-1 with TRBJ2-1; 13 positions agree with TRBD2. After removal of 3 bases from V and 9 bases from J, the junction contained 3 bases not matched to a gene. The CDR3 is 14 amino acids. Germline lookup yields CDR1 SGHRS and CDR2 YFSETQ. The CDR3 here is CASSWTSGSLEQFF. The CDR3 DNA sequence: TGCGCCAGCAGCTGGACTAGCGGGAGCCTTGAGCAGTTCTTC.

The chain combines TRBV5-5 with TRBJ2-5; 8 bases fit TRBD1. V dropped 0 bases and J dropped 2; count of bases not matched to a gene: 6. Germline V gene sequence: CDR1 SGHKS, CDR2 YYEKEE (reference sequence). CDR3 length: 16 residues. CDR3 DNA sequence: TGTGCCAGCAGCTTGGGGACAGGGTTAAGGCAAGAGACCCAGTACTTC. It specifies CASSLGTGLRQETQYF.

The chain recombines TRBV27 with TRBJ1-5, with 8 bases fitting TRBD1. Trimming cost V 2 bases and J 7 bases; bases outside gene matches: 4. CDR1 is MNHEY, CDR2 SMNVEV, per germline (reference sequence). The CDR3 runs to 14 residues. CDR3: CASSLQGATQPQHF. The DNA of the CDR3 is TGTGCCAGCAGTTTACAGGGGGCTACACAGCCCCAGCATTTT.

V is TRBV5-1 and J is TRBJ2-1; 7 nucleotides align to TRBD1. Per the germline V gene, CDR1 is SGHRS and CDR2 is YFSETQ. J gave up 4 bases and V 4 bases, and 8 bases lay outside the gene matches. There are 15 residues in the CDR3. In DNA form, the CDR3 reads TGCGCCAGCAGCAGCAGACAGGGTGGGTACAATGAGCAGTTCTTC. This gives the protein CASSSRQGGYNEQFF.

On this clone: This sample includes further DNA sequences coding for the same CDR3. The CDR3 protein is CASSWGDSYNEQFF. The CDR3, as DNA: TGTGCCAGCTCCTGGGGGGACTCCTACAATGAGCAGTTCTTC. The V gene is TRBV27, the J gene TRBJ2-1; D is perhaps TRBD2 (6 bases). The V end lost 8 bases, the J end lost 0 bases, and 11 bases lay between the germline ends. In germline, CDR1 is MNHEY, CDR2 SMNVEV (reference sequence). This CDR3 contains 14 residues.

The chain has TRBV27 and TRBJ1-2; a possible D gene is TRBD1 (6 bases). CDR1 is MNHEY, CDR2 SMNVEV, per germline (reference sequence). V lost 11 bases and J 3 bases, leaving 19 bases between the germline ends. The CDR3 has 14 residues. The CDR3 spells CAVLSEGEYYGYTF. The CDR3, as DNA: TGTGCCGTGCTAAGCGAGGGGGAGTACTATGGCTACACCTTC.

CDR3 amino acids: CASRTASGVGVGYTF. Written as DNA, the CDR3 is TGTGCCAGCAGGACCGCTTCAGGGGTAGGAGTTGGCTACACCTTC. This chain uses TRBV6-5 with TRBJ1-2; weak D call: TRBD1 (6 bases). In germline, CDR1 is MNHEY, CDR2 SVGAGI. CDR3 length equals 15 residues. V was shortened by 6 bases and J by 7 bases, with 21 bases between the two germline ends.

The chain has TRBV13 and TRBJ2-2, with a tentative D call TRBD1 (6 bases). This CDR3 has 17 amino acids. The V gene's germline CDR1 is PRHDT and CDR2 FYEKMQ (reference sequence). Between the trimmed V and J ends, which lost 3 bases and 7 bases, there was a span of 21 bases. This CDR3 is CASSLRAGATIGGELFF. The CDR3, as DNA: TGTGCCAGCAGCTTGCGGGCAGGGGCAACCATTGGCGGGGAGCTGTTTTTT.

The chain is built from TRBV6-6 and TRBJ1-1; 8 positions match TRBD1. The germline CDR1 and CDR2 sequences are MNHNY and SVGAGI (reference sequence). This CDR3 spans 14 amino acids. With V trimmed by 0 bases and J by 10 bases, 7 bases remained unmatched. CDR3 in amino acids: CASSYSQDRVTAFF. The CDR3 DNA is TGTGCCAGCAGTTACTCGCAGGACAGGGTGACAGCTTTCTTT.